The T cell receptor beta chain described here comes from a study of blood T cell repertoires in COVID-19. The table came from immunoSEQ multiplex PCR; TCRdb's copy has only in-frame clones and leaves some out. The sample contains hundreds of thousands of clones, over 65% of which appear only once. The germline V gene has CDR1 SQVTM and CDR2 ANQGSEA. With 2 bases clipped from V and 2 bases from J, the junction kept 6 bases outside the gene matches. This CDR3 has 15 residues. The chain recombines TRBV29-1 with TRBJ2-3, with 8 positions matching TRBD2. This receptor was taken from a woman aged 80 or over with acute or convalescent COVID-19. The sample comprised peripheral blood. CDR3: CSVELTSEVTDTQYF. As DNA, the CDR3 is TGCAGCGTTGAATTGACTAGCGAGGTCACAGATACGCAGTATTTT.